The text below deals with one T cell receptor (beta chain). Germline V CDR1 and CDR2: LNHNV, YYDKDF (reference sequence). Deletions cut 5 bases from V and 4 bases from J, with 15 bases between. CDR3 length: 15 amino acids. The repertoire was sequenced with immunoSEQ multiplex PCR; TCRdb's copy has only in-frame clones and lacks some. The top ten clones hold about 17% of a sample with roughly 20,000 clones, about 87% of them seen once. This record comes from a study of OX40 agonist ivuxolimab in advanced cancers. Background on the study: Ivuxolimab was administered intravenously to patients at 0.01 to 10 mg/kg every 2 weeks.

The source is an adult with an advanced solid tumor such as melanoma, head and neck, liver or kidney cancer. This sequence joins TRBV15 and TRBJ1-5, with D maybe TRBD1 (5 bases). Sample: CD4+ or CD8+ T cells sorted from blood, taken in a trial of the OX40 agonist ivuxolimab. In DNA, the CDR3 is TGTGCCACCAGCCCACAATTGGGGGGGAATCAGCCCCAGCATTTT. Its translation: CATSPQLGGNQPQHF.